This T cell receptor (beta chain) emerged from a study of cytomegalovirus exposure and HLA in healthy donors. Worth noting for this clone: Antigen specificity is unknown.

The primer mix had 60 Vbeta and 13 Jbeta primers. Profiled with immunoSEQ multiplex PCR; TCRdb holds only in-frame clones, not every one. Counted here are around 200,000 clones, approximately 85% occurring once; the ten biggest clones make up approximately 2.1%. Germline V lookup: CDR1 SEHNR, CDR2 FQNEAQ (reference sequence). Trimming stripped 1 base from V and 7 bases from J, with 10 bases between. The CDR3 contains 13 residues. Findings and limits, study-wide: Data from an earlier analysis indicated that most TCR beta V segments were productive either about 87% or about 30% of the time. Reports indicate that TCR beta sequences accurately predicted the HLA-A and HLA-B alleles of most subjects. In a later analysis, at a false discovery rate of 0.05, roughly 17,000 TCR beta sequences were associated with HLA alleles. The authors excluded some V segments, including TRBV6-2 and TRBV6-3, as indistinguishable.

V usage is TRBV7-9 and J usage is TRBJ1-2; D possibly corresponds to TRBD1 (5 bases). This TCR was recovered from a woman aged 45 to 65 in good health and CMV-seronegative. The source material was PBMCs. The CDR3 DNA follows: TGTGCCAGCAGCTTAGAGGGGTGGAGTGGCTACACCTTC. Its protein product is CASSLEGWSGYTF.